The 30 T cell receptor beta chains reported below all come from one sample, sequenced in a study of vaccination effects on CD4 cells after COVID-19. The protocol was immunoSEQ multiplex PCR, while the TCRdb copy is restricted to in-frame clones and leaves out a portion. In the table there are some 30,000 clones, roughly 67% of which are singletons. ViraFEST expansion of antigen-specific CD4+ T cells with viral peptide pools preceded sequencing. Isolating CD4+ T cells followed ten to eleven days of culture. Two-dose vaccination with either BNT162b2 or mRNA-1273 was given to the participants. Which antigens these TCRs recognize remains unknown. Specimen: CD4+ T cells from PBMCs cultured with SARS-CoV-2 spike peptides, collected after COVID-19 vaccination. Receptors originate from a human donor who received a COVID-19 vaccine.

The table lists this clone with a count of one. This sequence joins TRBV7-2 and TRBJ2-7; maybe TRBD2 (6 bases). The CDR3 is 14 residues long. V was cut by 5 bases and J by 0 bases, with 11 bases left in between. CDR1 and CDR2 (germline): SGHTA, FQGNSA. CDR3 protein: CASSPTRASYEQYF. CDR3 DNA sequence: TGTGCCAGCAGCCCGACTAGAGCCTCCTACGAGCAGTACTTC.

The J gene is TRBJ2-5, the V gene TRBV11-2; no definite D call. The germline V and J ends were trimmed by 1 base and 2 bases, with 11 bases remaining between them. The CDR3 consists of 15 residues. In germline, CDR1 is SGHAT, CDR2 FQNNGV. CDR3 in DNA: TGTGCCAGCAGCTTAGGGCAGGTTTGGCAAGAGACCCAGTACTTC. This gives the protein CASSLGQVWQETQYF.

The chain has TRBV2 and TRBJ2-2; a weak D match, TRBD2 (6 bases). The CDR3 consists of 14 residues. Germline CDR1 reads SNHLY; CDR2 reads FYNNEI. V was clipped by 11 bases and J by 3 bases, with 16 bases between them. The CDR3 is CAGGSGSYTGELFF. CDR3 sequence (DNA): TGTGCCGGGGGGTCTGGCAGTTACACCGGGGAGCTGTTTTTT.

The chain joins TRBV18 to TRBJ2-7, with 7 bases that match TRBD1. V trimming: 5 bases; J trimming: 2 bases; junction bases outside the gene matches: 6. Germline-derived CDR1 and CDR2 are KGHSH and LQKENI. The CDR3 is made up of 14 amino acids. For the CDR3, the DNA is TGTGCCAGCTCAGGTACAGGGGTCACCTACGAGCAGTACTTC. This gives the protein CASSGTGVTYEQYF.

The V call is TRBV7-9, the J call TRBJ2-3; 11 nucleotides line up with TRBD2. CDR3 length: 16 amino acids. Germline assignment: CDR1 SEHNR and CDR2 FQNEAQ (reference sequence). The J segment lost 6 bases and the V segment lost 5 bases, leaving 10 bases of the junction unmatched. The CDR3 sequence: CASSVGVAGGPDTQYF. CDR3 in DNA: TGTGCCAGCAGCGTAGGGGTAGCGGGGGGGCCCGATACGCAGTATTTT.

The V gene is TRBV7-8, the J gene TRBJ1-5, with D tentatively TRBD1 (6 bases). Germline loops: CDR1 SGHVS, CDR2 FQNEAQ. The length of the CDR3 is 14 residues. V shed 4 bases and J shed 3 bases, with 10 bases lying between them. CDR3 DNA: TGTGCCAGCAGCTCTCAGGGGCCCAATCAGCCCCAGCATTTT. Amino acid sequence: CASSSQGPNQPQHF.

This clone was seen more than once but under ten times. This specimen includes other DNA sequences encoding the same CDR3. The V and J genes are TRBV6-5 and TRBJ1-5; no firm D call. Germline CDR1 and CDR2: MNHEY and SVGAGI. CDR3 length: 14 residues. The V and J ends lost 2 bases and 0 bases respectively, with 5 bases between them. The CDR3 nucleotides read TGTGCCAGCAGTTACAGCTATAGCAATCAGCCCCAGCATTTT. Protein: CASSYSYSNQPQHF.

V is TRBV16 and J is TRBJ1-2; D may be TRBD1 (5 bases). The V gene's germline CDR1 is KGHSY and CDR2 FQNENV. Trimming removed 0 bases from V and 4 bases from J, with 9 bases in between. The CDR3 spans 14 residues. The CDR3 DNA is TGTGCCAGCAGCCAATCGAGACAGATCTATGGCTACACCTTC. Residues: CASSQSRQIYGYTF.

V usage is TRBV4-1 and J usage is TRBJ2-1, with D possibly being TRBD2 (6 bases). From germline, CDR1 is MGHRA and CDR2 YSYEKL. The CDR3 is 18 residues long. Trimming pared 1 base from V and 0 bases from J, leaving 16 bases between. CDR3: CASSQVMGTGSSYNEQFF. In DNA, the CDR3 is TGCGCCAGCAGCCAAGTAATGGGGACTGGGAGCTCCTACAATGAGCAGTTCTTC.

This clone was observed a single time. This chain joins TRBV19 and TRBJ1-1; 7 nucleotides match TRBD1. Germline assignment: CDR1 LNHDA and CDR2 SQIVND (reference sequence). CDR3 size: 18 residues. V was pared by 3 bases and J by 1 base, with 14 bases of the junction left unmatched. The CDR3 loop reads CASSIRIGGGTSNTEAFF. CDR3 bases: TGTGCCAGTAGTATCCGGATAGGGGGCGGTACATCGAACACTGAAGCTTTCTTT.

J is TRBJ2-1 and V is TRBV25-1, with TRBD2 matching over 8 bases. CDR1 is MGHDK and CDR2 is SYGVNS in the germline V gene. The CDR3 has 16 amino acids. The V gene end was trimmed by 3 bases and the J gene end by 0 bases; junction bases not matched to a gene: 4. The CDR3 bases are TGTGCCAGCAGTGATCCAAGCGGGAGCTCCTACAATGAGCAGTTCTTC. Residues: CASSDPSGSSYNEQFF.

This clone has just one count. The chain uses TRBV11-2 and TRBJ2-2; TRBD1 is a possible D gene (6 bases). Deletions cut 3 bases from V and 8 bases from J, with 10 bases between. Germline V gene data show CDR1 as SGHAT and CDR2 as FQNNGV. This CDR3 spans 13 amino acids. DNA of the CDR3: TGTGCCAGCAGCTTCCAGGGGTCGGGGGAGCTGTTTTTT. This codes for CASSFQGSGELFF.

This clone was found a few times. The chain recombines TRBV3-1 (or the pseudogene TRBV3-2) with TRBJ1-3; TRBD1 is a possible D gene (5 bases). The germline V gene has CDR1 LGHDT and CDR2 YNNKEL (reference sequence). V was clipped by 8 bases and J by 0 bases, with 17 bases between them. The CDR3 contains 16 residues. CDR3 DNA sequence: TGTGCCAGCGGACGGAGGGGCGCCAGCTCTGGAAACACCATATATTTT. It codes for CASGRRGASSGNTIYF.

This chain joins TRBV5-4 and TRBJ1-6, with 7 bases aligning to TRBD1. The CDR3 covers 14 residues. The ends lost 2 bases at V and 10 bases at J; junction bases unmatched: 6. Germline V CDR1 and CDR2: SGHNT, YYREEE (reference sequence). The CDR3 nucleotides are TGTGCCAGCAGCTTAGACAGGGTATGGTCACCCCTCCACTTT. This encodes CASSLDRVWSPLHF.

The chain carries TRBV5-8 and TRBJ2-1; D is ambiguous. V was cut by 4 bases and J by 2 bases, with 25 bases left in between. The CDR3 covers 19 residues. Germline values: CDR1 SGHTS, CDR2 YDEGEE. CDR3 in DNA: TGTGCCAGCAGCCGGTCTCGCATATCCTGGGAAACCACCTACAATGAGCAGTTCTTC. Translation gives CASSRSRISWETTYNEQFF. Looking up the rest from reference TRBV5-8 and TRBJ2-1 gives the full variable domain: EAGVTQSPTHLIKTRGQQATLRCSPISGHTSVYWYQQALGLGLQFLLWYDEGEERNRGNFPPRFSGRQFPNYSSELNVNALELEDSALYLCASSRSRISWETTYNEQFFGPGTRLTVL.

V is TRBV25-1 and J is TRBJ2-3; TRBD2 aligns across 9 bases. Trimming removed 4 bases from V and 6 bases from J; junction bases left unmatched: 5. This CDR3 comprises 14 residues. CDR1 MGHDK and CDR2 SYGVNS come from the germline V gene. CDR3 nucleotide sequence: TGTGCCAGCAGTGCCAGCCTAGCGGGGGATACGCAGTATTTT. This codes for CASSASLAGDTQYF.

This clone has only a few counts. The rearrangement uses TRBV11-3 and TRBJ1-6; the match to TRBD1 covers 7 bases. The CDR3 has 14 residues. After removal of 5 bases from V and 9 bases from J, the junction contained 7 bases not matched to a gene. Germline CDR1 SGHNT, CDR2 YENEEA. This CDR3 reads CASSQGDVGSPLHF. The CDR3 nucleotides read TGTGCCAGCAGCCAGGGGGACGTTGGTTCACCCCTCCACTTT.

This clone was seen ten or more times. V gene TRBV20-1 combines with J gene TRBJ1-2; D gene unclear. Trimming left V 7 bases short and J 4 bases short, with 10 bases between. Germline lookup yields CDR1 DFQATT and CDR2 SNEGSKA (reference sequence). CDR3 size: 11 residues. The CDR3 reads CSVRVGYGYTF. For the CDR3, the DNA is TGCAGTGTTCGGGTCGGCTATGGCTACACCTTC.

The CDR3, as DNA: TGCGCCAGCAGCTTGGTCCCCCAGTACGAGGAGACCCAGTACTTC. It translates to CASSLVPQYEETQYF. This chain uses TRBV5-1 with TRBJ2-5; D is unresolved. This CDR3 spans 15 amino acids. With 0 bases removed from V and 5 bases from J, the gap between germline ends came to 14 bases. Germline V gene lookup returns CDR1 SGHRS and CDR2 YFSETQ. The variable domain in full, with the rest retrieved from reference TRBV5-1 and TRBJ2-5, is KAGVTQTPRYLIKTRGQQVTLSCSPISGHRSVSWYQQTPGQGLQFLFEYFSETQRNKGNFPGRFSGRQFSNSRSEMNVSTLELGDSALYLCASSLVPQYEETQYFGPGTRLLVL.

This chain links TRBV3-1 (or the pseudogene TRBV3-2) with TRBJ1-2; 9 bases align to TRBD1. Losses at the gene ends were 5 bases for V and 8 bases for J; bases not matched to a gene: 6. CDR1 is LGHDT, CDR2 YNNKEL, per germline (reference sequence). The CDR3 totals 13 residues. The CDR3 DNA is TGTGCCAGCAGCAAACAGGGGGCCTTCGGCTACACCTTC. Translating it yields CASSKQGAFGYTF.

Written as DNA, the CDR3 is TGTGCCAGCAGTGAGAGGCGTGTAAACACTGAAGCTTTCTTT. This codes for CASSERRVNTEAFF. The chain links TRBV2 to TRBJ1-1; D is uncertain. CDR3 length equals 14 residues. From germline, CDR1 is SNHLY and CDR2 FYNNEI. V was cut by 3 bases and J by 2 bases, with 10 bases left in between. Filled out from reference TRBV2 and TRBJ1-1, the complete variable domain reads EPEVTQTPSHQVTQMGQEVILRCVPISNHLYFYWYRQILGQKVEFLVSFYNNEISEKSEIFDDQFSVERPDGSNFTLKIRSTKLEDSAMYFCASSERRVNTEAFFGQGTRLTVV.

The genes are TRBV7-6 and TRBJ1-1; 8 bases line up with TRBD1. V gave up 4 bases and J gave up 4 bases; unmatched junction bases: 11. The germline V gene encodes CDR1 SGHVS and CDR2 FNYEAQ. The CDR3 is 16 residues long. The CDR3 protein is CASSSGQGQSVTEAFF. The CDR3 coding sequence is TGTGCCAGCAGCTCAGGACAGGGACAATCGGTCACTGAAGCTTTCTTT.

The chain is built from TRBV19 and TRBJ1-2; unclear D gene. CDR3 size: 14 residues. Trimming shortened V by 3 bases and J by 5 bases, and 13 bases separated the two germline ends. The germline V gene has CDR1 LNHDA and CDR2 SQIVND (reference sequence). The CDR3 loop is CASSIEGLSYGYTF. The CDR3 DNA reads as TGTGCCAGTAGTATTGAAGGGTTATCATATGGCTACACCTTC.

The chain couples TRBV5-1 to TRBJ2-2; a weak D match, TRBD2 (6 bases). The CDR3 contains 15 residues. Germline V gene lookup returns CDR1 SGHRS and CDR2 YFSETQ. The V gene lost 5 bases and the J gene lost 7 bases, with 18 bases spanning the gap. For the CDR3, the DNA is TGCGCCAGCAGGTCTGCCCCGGACGGGAGCGGGGAGCTGTTTTTT. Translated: CASRSAPDGSGELFF.

The CDR3 sequence: CAWIPDRGQPQHF. The CDR3, as DNA: TGTGCCTGGATTCCCGACAGGGGCCAGCCCCAGCATTTT. The chain combines TRBV30 with TRBJ1-5; 8 nucleotides align to TRBD1. CDR3 length equals 13 residues. The trim removed 4 bases at V and 7 bases at J, leaving 6 bases unmatched. Germline V gives CDR1 GTSNPN, CDR2 SVGIG (reference sequence).

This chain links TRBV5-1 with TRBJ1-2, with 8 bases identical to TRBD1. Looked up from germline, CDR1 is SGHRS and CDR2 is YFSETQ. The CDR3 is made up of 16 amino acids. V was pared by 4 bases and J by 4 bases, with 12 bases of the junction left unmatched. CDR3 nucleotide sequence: TGCGCCAGCAGCCCTGAAGCTTGGGGGACAGGCTATGGCTACACCTTC. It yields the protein CASSPEAWGTGYGYTF.

CDR3 nucleotide sequence: TGCGCCAGCAGCTTCACGGATAGCACAGATACGCAGTATTTT. Residues: CASSFTDSTDTQYF. The V and J genes are TRBV5-1 and TRBJ2-3; no clear D. The CDR3 is made up of 14 amino acids. Trimming took 2 bases from V and 0 from J, leaving 7 bases between them. Per germline, CDR1 SGHRS and CDR2 YFSETQ.

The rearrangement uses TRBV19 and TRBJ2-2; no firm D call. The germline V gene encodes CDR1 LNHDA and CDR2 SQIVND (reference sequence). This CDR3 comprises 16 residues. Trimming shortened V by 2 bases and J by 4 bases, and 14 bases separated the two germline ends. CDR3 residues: CASSIIGRSTTGELFF. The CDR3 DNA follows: TGTGCCAGTAGTATAATAGGGCGGAGCACCACCGGGGAGCTGTTTTTT.

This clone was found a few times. This CDR3 reads CASSEVREQFF. The DNA for the CDR3 is TGTGCCAGCAGTGAAGTAAGGGAGCAGTTCTTC. The chain uses TRBV25-1 and TRBJ2-1; no reliable D call. In germline, CDR1 is MGHDK, CDR2 SYGVNS. CDR3 length equals 11 residues. Trimming shortened V by 2 bases and J by 10 bases, and 6 bases separated the two germline ends.

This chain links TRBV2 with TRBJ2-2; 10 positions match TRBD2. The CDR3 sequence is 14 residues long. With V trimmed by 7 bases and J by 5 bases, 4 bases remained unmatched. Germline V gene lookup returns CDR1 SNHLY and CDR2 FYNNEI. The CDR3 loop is CASTPSGGTGELFF. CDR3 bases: TGTGCCAGCACCCCTAGCGGGGGAACCGGGGAGCTGTTTTTT.